The 12 T cell receptor beta chains presented below share a single source sample, sequenced in a study of regulatory T cells in long-lasting Graves disease. Combining iRepertoire HTBI primers with Arm-PCR of CDR3 regions, the authors built TCR beta libraries. TCRdb re-analysed the multiplex PCR reads in MiXCR, keeping a single row per CDR3 protein. The table has about 470,000 distinct CDR3 sequences, under 15% seen once. As for time point: newly diagnosed GD, antithyroid drugs for less than 3 months. TCR sequences were obtained from RNA taken from PBMCs. This sample was shared with a second study, whose subject was T cells in Graves' hyperthyroidism and ophthalmopathy.

The sequences come from peripheral blood mononuclear cells (PBMCs), collected at new diagnosis, from a patient treated with antithyroid drugs. The receptors come from a woman in her twenties or thirties with Graves disease.

This clonotype occurred many times. The chain carries TRBV5-1 and TRBJ1-5; D remains unclear. Trimming pared 0 bases from V and 2 bases from J, leaving 9 bases between. The CDR3 runs to 15 residues. Germline-derived CDR1 and CDR2 are SGHRS and YFSETQ. DNA of the CDR3: TGCGCCAGCAGCTTGGAAGGGAGGCGCAATCAGCCCCAGCATTTT. Amino acid sequence: CASSLEGRRNQPQHF.

This clonotype has ten or more counts. This CDR3 reads CASSPSQPGTVTYEQYF. CDR3 nucleotides: TGTGCCAGCAGCCCATCACAACCCGGGACGGTCACCTACGAGCAGTACTTC. This sequence joins TRBV28 and TRBJ2-7; D possibly uses TRBD1 or TRBD2 (5 bases each). Germline V gene sequence: CDR1 MDHEN, CDR2 SYDVKM. V dropped 6 bases and J dropped 2 bases, with 23 bases sitting between them. This CDR3 spans 17 amino acids.

This clonotype was recorded many times. This chain uses TRBV5-6 with TRBJ2-7; 12 bases agree with TRBD2. The CDR3 spans 14 residues. The V segment lost 0 bases and the J segment 6 bases; nucleotides outside the gene matches: 1. CDR1 and CDR2 (germline): SGHDT, YYEEEE. The CDR3 reads CASSLASGRGEQYF. The CDR3 DNA reads as TGTGCCAGCAGCTTGGCTAGCGGGAGGGGCGAGCAGTACTTC. The entire variable domain, with the rest obtained from reference TRBV5-6 and TRBJ2-7, is as follows: DAGVTQSPTHLIKTRGQQVTLRCSPKSGHDTVSWYQQALGQGPQFIFQYYEEEERQRGNFPDRFSGHQFPNYSSELNVNALLLGDSALYLCASSLASGRGEQYFGPGTRLTVT.

This clonotype was detected ten times or more. This chain uses TRBV7-3 with TRBJ2-1; TRBD2 agrees at 13 bases. Unmatched junction bases numbered 2, after V lost 0 bases and J lost 6 bases. The V gene's germline CDR1 is SGHTA and CDR2 FQGTGA. The CDR3 consists of 16 residues. The CDR3 loop reads CASSLTRTSGSNEQFF. The CDR3, as DNA: TGTGCCAGCAGCTTAACTAGGACTAGCGGGAGCAATGAGCAGTTCTTC.

This clonotype was counted at least ten times. The chain couples TRBV3-1 to TRBJ2-6; D gene unclear. Germline CDR1 and CDR2: LGHDT and YNNKEL (reference sequence). The CDR3 extends over 15 amino acids. The ends were cut back, 1 base at V and 0 bases at J, with 4 bases in the middle. The CDR3 sequence is CASSQGGSGANVLTF. CDR3 bases: TGTGCCAGCAGCCAAGGGGGCTCTGGGGCCAACGTCCTGACTTTC.

This clonotype was detected many times. V and J are TRBV6-5 and TRBJ2-7; D remains unclear. The CDR3 contains 11 residues. The V end lost 3 bases, the J end lost 4 bases, and 4 bases lay between the germline ends. Germline V CDR1 and CDR2: MNHEY, SVGAGI. CDR3 bases: TGTGCCAGCAGTTATAGGTACGAGCAGTACTTC. Encoded protein: CASSYRYEQYF.

The chain is built from TRBV20-1 and TRBJ2-3, with D uncertain. This CDR3 region has 16 residues. V was pared by 2 bases and J by 0 bases, with 15 bases between. In germline, CDR1 is DFQATT, CDR2 SNEGSKA (reference sequence). This CDR3 reads CSARNPRRLSTDTQYF. CDR3 DNA sequence: TGCAGTGCTAGAAACCCCCGGCGGTTAAGCACAGATACGCAGTATTTT.

This clonotype came up many times. An end of the junction does not agree with germline; a read error may underlie this. The rearrangement uses TRBV7-9 and TRBJ2-4, with 7 nucleotides matching TRBD2. The CDR3 has 14 residues. Germline V gene data show CDR1 as SEHNR and CDR2 as FQNEAQ (reference sequence). For the CDR3, the DNA is TGTGCCAGCAGCCTAGCGGACTCCAAAAACATTCAGTACTTC. Its protein is CASSLADSKNIQYF.

This clonotype appeared many times. The V gene is TRBV30, the J gene TRBJ2-5; no definite D call. Trimming cost V 4 bases and J 1 base, with 7 bases left between them. This CDR3 spans 12 amino acids. CDR1 and CDR2 (germline): GTSNPN, SVGIG (reference sequence). DNA for the CDR3: TGTGCCTGGAATGGGATCCAAGAGACCCAGTACTTC. Residues: CAWNGIQETQYF.

The CDR3 spells CASSIAWWQRGTDTQYF. CDR3 nucleotide sequence: TGTGCCAGTAGTATAGCGTGGTGGCAGCGGGGCACAGATACGCAGTATTTT. The chain has TRBV19 and TRBJ2-3; TRBD2 might be the D (6 bases). The CDR3 is made up of 17 amino acids. Germline CDR1 LNHDA, CDR2 SQIVND (reference sequence). Trimming removed 1 base at V and 1 base at J, with 15 bases between.

This clonotype came up a few times. J is TRBJ2-3 and V is TRBV10-2; D possibly uses TRBD1 or TRBD2 (5 bases each). V was clipped by 5 bases and J by 4 bases, with 13 bases between them. The V gene's germline CDR1 is WSHSY and CDR2 SAAADI. This CDR3 region has 14 residues. The CDR3 DNA reads as TGCGCCAGCAGTTGGGACCGAAGCGCAGATACGCAGTATTTT. Protein sequence: CASSWDRSADTQYF.

This clonotype was recorded many times. This chain links TRBV30 with TRBJ2-3; D not certain. V was shortened by 1 base and J by 6 bases, with 11 bases between the two germline ends. CDR3 size: 13 residues. Germline-derived CDR1 and CDR2 are GTSNPN and SVGIG (reference sequence). CDR3 nucleotides: TGTGCCTGGAGTGACCGCAGATCCGATACGCAGTATTTT. Translated: CAWSDRRSDTQYF.